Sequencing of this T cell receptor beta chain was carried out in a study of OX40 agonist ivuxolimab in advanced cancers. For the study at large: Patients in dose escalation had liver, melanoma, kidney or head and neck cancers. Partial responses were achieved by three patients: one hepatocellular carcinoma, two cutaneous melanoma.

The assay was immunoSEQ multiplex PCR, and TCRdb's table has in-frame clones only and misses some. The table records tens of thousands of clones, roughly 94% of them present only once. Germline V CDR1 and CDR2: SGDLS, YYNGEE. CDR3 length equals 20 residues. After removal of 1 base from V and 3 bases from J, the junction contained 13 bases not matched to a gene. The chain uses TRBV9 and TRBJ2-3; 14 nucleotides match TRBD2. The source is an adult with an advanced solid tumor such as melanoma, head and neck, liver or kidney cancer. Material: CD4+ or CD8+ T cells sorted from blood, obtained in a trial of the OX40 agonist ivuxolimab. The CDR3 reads CASSVTGGLAGDGDTDTQYF. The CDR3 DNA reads TGTGCCAGCAGCGTAACAGGGGGACTAGCGGGAGATGGAGATACAGATACGCAGTATTTT.